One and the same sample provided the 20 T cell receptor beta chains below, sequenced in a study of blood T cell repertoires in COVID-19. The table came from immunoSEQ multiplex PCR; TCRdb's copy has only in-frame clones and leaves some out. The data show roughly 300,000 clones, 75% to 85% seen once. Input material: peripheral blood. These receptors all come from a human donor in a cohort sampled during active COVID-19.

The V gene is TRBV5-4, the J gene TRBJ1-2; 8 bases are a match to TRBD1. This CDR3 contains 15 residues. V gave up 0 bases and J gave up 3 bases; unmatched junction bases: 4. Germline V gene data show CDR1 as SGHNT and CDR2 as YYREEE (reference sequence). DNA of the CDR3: TGTGCCAGCAGCTTGGGGGACAGGCAGGACTATGGCTACACCTTC. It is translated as CASSLGDRQDYGYTF. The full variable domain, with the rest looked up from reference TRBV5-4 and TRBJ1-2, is ETGVTQSPTHLIKTRGQQVTLRCSSQSGHNTVSWYQQALGQGPQFIFQYYREEENGRGNFPPRFSGLQFPNYSSELNVNALELDDSALYLCASSLGDRQDYGYTFGSGTRLTVV.

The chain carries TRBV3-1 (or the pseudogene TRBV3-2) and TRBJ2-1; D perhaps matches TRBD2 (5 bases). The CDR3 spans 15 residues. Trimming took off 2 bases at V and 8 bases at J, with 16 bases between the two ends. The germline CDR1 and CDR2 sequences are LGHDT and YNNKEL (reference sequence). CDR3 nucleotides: TGTGCCAGCAGCCAAACGGCGGGCTATTGGGATGAGCAGTTCTTC. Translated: CASSQTAGYWDEQFF.

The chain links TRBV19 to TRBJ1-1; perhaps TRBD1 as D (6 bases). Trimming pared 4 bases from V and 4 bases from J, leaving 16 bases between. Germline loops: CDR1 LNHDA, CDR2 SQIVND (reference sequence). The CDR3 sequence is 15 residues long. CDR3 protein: CASSTFRGRGTEAFF. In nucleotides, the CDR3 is TGTGCCAGTAGTACGTTCAGGGGTCGCGGCACTGAAGCTTTCTTT.

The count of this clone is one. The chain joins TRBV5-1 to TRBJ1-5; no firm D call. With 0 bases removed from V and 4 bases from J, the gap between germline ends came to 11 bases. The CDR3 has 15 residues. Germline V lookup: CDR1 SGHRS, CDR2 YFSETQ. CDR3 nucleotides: TGCGCCAGCAGCTTGGAAGGACTGGCTAATCAGCCCCAGCATTTT. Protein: CASSLEGLANQPQHF.

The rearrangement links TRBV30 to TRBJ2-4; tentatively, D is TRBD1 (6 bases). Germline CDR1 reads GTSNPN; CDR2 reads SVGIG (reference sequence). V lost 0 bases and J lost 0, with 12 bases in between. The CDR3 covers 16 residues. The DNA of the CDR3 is TGTGCCTGGAGTGTACAAGGACAGATAGCCAAAAACATTCAGTACTTC. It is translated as CAWSVQGQIAKNIQYF.

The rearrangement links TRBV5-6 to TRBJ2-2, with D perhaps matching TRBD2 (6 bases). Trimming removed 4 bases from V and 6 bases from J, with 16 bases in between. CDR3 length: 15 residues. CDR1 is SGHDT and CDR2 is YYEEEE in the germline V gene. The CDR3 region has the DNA TGTGCCAGCAGCCTACGGACCTCGGGGGCCGGGGAGCTGTTTTTT. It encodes CASSLRTSGAGELFF. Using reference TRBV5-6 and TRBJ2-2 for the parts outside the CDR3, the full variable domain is DAGVTQSPTHLIKTRGQQVTLRCSPKSGHDTVSWYQQALGQGPQFIFQYYEEEERQRGNFPDRFSGHQFPNYSSELNVNALLLGDSALYLCASSLRTSGAGELFFGEGSRLTVL.

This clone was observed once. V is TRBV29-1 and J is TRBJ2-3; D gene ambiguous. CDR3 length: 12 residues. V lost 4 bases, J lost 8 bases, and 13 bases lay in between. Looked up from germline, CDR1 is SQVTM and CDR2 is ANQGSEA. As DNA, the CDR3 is TGCAGCGTTGGTCTAGTCCCCTCTACGCAGTATTTT. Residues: CSVGLVPSTQYF.

This chain's CDR3 is CATSERGFQPQHF. The DNA for the CDR3 is TGTGCCACCAGTGAGCGGGGATTTCAGCCCCAGCATTTT. The J gene is TRBJ1-5, the V gene TRBV24-1, with D hard to call. V was clipped by 4 bases and J by 6 bases, with 9 bases between them. The CDR3 totals 13 residues. Germline V gene lookup returns CDR1 KGHDR and CDR2 SFDVKD.

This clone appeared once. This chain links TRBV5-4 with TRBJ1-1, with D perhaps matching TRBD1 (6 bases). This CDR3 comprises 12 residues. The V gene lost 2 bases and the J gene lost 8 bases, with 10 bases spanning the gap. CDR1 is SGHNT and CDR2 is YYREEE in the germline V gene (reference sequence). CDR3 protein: CASSFPGTEAFF. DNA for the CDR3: TGTGCCAGCAGCTTCCCCGGGACAGAAGCTTTCTTT.

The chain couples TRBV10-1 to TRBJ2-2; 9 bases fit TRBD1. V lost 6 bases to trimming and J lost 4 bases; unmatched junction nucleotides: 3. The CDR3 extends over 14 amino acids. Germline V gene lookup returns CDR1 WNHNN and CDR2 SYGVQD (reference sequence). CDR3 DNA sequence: TGCGCCAGCAGCCGGGACAGGGTCACCGGGGAGCTGTTTTTT. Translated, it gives CASSRDRVTGELFF.

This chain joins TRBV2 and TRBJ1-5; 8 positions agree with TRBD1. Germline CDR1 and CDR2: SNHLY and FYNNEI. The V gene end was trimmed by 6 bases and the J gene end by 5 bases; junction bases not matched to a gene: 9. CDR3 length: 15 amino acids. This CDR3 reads CASSGGQGGHQPQHF. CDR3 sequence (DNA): TGTGCCAGCAGCGGCGGACAGGGAGGACATCAGCCCCAGCATTTT.

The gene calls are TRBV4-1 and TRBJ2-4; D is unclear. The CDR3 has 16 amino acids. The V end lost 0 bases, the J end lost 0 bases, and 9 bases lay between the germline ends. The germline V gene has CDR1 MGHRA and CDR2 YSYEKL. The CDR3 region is CASSQDEALAKNIQYF. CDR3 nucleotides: TGCGCCAGCAGCCAAGACGAGGCTCTAGCCAAAAACATTCAGTACTTC.

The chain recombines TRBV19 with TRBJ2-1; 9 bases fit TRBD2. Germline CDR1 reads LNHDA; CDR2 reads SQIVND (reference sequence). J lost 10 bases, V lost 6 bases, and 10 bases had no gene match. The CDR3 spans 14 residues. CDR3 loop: CASRMREGAREQFF. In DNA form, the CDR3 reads TGTGCCAGTAGAATGCGGGAGGGGGCGCGGGAGCAGTTCTTC.

The CDR3 here is CASRDRGQGNQPQHF. For the CDR3, the DNA is TGTGCCAGCAGGGACCGCGGACAGGGCAATCAGCCCCAGCATTTT. The rearrangement uses TRBV6-5 and TRBJ1-5, with 7 positions matching TRBD1. J gave up 2 bases and V 6 bases, and 7 bases lay outside the gene matches. This CDR3 contains 15 residues. The germline CDR1 and CDR2 sequences are MNHEY and SVGAGI.

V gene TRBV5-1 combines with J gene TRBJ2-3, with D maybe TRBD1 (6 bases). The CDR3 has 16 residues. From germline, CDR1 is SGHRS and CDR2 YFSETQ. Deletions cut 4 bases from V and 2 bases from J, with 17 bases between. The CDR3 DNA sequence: TGCGCCAGCAGCGGGGGCGCAGGAACATTCACAGATACGCAGTATTTT. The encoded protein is CASSGGAGTFTDTQYF.

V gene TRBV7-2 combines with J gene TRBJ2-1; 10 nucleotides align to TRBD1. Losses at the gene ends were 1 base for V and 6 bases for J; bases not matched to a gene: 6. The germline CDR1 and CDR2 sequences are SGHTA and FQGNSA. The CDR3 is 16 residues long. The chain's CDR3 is CASSLGWDRGCNEQFF. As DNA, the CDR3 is TGTGCCAGCAGCTTAGGGTGGGACAGGGGCTGCAATGAGCAGTTCTTC.

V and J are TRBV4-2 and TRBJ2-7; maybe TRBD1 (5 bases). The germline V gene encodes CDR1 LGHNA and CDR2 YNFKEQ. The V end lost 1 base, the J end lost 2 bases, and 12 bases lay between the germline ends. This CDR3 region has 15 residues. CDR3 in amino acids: CASSQAEQAPYEQYF. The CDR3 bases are TGTGCCAGCAGCCAAGCCGAACAGGCACCCTACGAGCAGTACTTC.

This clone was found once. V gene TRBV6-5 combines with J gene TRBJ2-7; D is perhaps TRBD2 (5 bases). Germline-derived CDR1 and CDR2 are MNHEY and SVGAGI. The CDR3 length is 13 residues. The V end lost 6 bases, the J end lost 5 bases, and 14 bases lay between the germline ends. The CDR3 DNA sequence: TGTGCCAGCAGCCTCGGGTGGGGAGACGAGCAGTACTTC. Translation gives CASSLGWGDEQYF.

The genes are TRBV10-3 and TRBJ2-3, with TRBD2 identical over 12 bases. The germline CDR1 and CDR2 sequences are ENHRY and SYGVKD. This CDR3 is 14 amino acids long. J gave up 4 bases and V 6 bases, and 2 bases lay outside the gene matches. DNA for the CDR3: TGTGCCATCAGCCCTAGCGGGGGGGCAGATACGCAGTATTTT. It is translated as CAISPSGGADTQYF.

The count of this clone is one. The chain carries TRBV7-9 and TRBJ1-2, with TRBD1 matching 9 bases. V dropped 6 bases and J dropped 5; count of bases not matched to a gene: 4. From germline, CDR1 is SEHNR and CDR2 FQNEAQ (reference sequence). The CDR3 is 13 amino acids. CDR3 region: CASRWDREYGYTF. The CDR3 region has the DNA TGTGCCAGCAGATGGGACAGGGAATATGGCTACACCTTC. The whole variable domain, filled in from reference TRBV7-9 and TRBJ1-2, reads DTGVSQNPRHKITKRGQNVTFRCDPISEHNRLYWYRQTLGQGPEFLTYFQNEAQLEKSRLLSDRFSAERPKGSFSTLEIQRTEQGDSAMYLCASRWDREYGYTFGSGTRLTVV.